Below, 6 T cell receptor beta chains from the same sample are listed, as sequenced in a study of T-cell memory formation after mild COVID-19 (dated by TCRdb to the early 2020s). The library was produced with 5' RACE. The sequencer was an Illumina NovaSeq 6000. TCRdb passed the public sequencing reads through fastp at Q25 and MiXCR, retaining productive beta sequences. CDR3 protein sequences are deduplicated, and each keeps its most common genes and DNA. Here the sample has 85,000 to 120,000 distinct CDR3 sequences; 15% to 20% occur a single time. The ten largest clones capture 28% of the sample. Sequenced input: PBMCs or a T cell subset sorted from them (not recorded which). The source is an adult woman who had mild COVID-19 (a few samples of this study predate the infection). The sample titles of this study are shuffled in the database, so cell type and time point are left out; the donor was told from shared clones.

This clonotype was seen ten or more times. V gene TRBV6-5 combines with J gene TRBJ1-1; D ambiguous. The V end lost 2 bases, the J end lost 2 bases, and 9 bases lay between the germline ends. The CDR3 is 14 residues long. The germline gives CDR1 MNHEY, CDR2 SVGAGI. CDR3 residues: CASSYEGLNTEAFF. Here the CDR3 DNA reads TGTGCCAGCAGTTACGAAGGGCTAAACACTGAAGCTTTCTTT.

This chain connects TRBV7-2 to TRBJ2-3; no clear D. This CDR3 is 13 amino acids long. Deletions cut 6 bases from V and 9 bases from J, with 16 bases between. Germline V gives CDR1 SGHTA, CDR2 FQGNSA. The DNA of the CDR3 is TGTGCCAGCAGGAAAGATGTCGTCGCGACGCAGTATTTT. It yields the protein CASRKDVVATQYF. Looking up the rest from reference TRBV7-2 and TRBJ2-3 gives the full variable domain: GAGVSQSPSNKVTEKGKDVELRCDPISGHTALYWYRQSLGQGLEFLIYFQGNSAPDKSGLPSDRFSAERTGGSVSTLTIQRTQQEDSAVYLCASRKDVVATQYFGPGTRLTVL.

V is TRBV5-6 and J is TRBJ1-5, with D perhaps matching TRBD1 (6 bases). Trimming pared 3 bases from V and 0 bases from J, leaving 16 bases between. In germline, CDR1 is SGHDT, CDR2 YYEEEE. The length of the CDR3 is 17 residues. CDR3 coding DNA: TGTGCCAGCAGCTACCAAATGGGACACCATAGCAATCAGCCCCAGCATTTT. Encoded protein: CASSYQMGHHSNQPQHF.

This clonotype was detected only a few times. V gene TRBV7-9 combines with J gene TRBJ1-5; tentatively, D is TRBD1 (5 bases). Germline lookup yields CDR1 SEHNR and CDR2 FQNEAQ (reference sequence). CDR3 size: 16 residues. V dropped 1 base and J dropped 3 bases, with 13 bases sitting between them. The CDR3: CASSLGPDRDNQPQHF. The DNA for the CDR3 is TGTGCCAGCAGCTTAGGGCCAGACAGAGACAATCAGCCCCAGCATTTT.

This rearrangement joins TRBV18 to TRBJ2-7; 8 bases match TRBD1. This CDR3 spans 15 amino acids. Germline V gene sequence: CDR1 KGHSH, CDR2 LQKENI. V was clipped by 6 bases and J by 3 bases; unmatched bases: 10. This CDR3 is CASSPTQGGNYEQYF. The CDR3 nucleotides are TGTGCCAGCTCGCCTACACAGGGGGGAAACTACGAGCAGTACTTC.

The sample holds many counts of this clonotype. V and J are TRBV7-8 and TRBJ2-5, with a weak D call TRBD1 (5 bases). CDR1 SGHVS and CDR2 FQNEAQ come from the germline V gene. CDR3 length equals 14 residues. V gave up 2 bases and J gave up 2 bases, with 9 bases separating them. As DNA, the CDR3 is TGTGCCAGCAGCTTACAGGGATTACAAGAGACCCAGTACTTC. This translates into CASSLQGLQETQYF.